This passage covers 22 T cell receptor beta chains from one sample sequenced in a study of T cell changes during pregnancy in multiple sclerosis. Profiling relied on immunoSEQ multiplex PCR, and the TCRdb table lists in-frame clones only, not all of them. The repertoire holds 70,000 to 95,000 clones, with roughly 91% as singletons. This specimen consisted of peripheral blood, obtained in the first trimester of pregnancy. Receptors were obtained from a female donor with multiple sclerosis, enrolled in a pregnancy study.

The chain is built from TRBV19 and TRBJ1-2; tentatively, D is TRBD1 (5 bases). This CDR3 region has 15 residues. Trimming shortened V by 5 bases and J by 0 bases, and 13 bases separated the two germline ends. Germline V gene sequence: CDR1 LNHDA, CDR2 SQIVND (reference sequence). As DNA, the CDR3 is TGTGCCAGTAGTGGGGCGGCAGCGTCTAACTATGGCTACACCTTC. Amino acid sequence: CASSGAAASNYGYTF.

This clone was recorded a few times. The chain combines TRBV5-1 with TRBJ2-5; TRBD1 agrees at 9 bases. The CDR3 loop spans 15 amino acids. The germline V gene encodes CDR1 SGHRS and CDR2 YFSETQ. V shed 5 bases, J shed 6 bases, and the junction held 11 bases outside the gene matches. Here the CDR3 DNA reads TGCGCCAGCAGTCCTGGACAGGGGATGGGGAAGACCCAGTACTTC. Protein sequence: CASSPGQGMGKTQYF.

This chain connects TRBV30 to TRBJ1-5, with D perhaps TRBD1 (5 bases). This CDR3 contains 14 residues. Trimming shortened V by 4 bases and J by 1 base, and 11 bases separated the two germline ends. Germline CDR1 reads GTSNPN; CDR2 reads SVGIG (reference sequence). The CDR3 sequence: CAWTRSGSNQPQHF. The CDR3, as DNA: TGTGCCTGGACCCGGTCAGGGAGCAATCAGCCCCAGCATTTT.

The chain combines TRBV2 with TRBJ2-6; D is possibly TRBD1 (5 bases). V was trimmed by 7 bases and J by 2 bases, leaving 6 bases between them. Germline-derived CDR1 and CDR2 are SNHLY and FYNNEI. The CDR3 length is 13 residues. As DNA, the CDR3 is TGTGCCAGCACAGGGACTGGGGCCAACGTCCTGACTTTC. Amino acid sequence: CASTGTGANVLTF.

The rearrangement joins TRBV13 to TRBJ1-1; 9 nucleotides match TRBD1. Germline V gene sequence: CDR1 PRHDT, CDR2 FYEKMQ (reference sequence). The CDR3 covers 15 residues. The V and J ends lost 3 bases and 6 bases, in that order; junction bases with no gene match: 8. CDR3 coding DNA: TGTGCCAGCAGCTTTGGTGGACAGGGGACACCTGAAGCTTTCTTT. As protein: CASSFGGQGTPEAFF.

The V and J genes are TRBV19 and TRBJ2-1; D is ambiguous. CDR1 and CDR2 from the germline V gene are LNHDA and SQIVND (reference sequence). The CDR3 contains 14 residues. V lost 5 bases, J lost 0 bases, and 8 bases lay in between. CDR3 sequence reads: CASSYRVSYNEQFF. The DNA for the CDR3 is TGTGCCAGTAGTTATCGCGTCTCCTACAATGAGCAGTTCTTC.

This clone occurred once. The chain carries TRBV5-1 and TRBJ2-7; 7 nucleotides line up with TRBD1. Germline V gives CDR1 SGHRS, CDR2 YFSETQ. The CDR3 extends over 13 amino acids. The junction had 6 bases not matched to a gene; V was cut back by 6 bases and J by 3 bases. CDR3 bases: TGCGCCAGCAATGAGGCAGGGGGCTACGAGCAGTACTTC. Amino acid sequence: CASNEAGGYEQYF.

The J gene is TRBJ2-2, the V gene TRBV9; D may be TRBD1 (5 bases). Germline lookup yields CDR1 SGDLS and CDR2 YYNGEE. The CDR3 spans 14 residues. The germline V and J ends were trimmed by 2 bases and 6 bases, with 11 bases remaining between them. This chain's CDR3 is CASSVGQSSGELFF. The CDR3 nucleotides are TGTGCCAGCAGCGTGGGGCAGTCATCCGGGGAGCTGTTTTTT.

This clone was seen just once. The chain joins TRBV7-9 to TRBJ1-2; perhaps TRBD1 as D (6 bases). Germline assignment: CDR1 SEHNR and CDR2 FQNEAQ (reference sequence). CDR3 length equals 14 residues. Trimming shortened V by 5 bases and J by 8 bases, and 18 bases separated the two germline ends. CDR3 region: CASSRSRDTWGYTF. CDR3 DNA: TGTGCCAGCAGCAGAAGTCGGGACACTTGGGGCTACACCTTC.

The chain recombines TRBV9 with TRBJ2-3, with D possibly matching TRBD2 (5 bases). The CDR3 consists of 13 residues. Germline lookup yields CDR1 SGDLS and CDR2 YYNGEE. The V end lost 4 bases, the J end lost 6 bases, and 12 bases lay between the germline ends. CDR3 protein: CASSPYPGDTQYF. In DNA form, the CDR3 reads TGTGCCAGCAGCCCCTATCCGGGGGATACGCAGTATTTT. Full variable domain (rest looked up from reference TRBV9 and TRBJ2-3): DSGVTQTPKHLITATGQRVTLRCSPRSGDLSVYWYQQSLDQGLQFLIQYYNGEERAKGNILERFSAQQFPDLHSELNLSSLELGDSALYFCASSPYPGDTQYFGPGTRLTVL.

The J gene is TRBJ2-2, the V gene TRBV19; D perhaps matches TRBD1 (6 bases). V lost 11 bases and J 7 bases, leaving 17 bases between the germline ends. The CDR3 runs to 13 residues. Germline lookup yields CDR1 LNHDA and CDR2 SQIVND (reference sequence). The CDR3 nucleotides are TGTGCCTCGAACAGGGATCTCGTCGGGGAGCTGTTTTTT. Its protein is CASNRDLVGELFF.

This sequence joins TRBV4-1 and TRBJ1-1; TRBD1 aligns across 7 bases. CDR3 length: 13 amino acids. Per germline, CDR1 MGHRA and CDR2 YSYEKL. V lost 4 bases to trimming and J lost 7 bases; unmatched junction nucleotides: 6. The CDR3 loop is CASSLRDSHEAFF. CDR3 coding DNA: TGCGCCAGCAGCCTAAGGGACAGCCATGAAGCTTTCTTT.

This clone showed up just once. This CDR3 is CASRDRRGQGASGELFF. The CDR3 region has the DNA TGTGCCAGCAGGGACCGAAGGGGACAGGGGGCTTCCGGGGAGCTGTTTTTT. The chain is built from TRBV2 and TRBJ2-2; 12 bases agree with TRBD1. This CDR3 comprises 17 residues. Germline-derived CDR1 and CDR2 are SNHLY and FYNNEI. Trimming removed 6 bases from V and 6 bases from J; junction bases left unmatched: 11.

The J gene is TRBJ1-1, the V gene TRBV6-6; D may be TRBD1 (6 bases). CDR1 is MNHNY and CDR2 is SVGAGI in the germline V gene (reference sequence). The V and J ends lost 0 bases and 4 bases respectively, with 9 bases between them. This CDR3 is built from 14 residues. The CDR3 spells CASSYSWGPTEAFF. CDR3 in DNA: TGTGCCAGCAGTTACTCCTGGGGGCCCACTGAAGCTTTCTTT.

This chain joins TRBV7-6 and TRBJ2-7; the match to TRBD2 covers 7 bases. V trimming: 5 bases; J trimming: 3 bases; junction bases outside the gene matches: 19. In germline, CDR1 is SGHVS, CDR2 FNYEAQ. The CDR3 extends over 18 amino acids. CDR3: CASSPRGASRGGFYEQYF. The CDR3 DNA reads TGTGCCAGCAGCCCAAGGGGCGCCTCGCGCGGGGGATTCTACGAGCAGTACTTC. The full variable domain, with the rest looked up from reference TRBV7-6 and TRBJ2-7, is GAGVSQSPRYKVTKRGQDVALRCDPISGHVSLYWYRQALGQGPEFLTYFNYEAQQDKSGLPNDRFSAERPEGSISTLTIQRTEQRDSAMYRCASSPRGASRGGFYEQYFGPGTRLTVT.

This chain connects TRBV6-6 to TRBJ2-5, with no clear D. CDR3 size: 11 residues. V gave up 2 bases and J gave up 4 bases, with 2 bases separating them. Germline-derived CDR1 and CDR2 are MNHNY and SVGAGI (reference sequence). This chain's CDR3 is CASSYLETQYF. The CDR3 DNA reads TGTGCCAGCAGTTACCTAGAGACCCAGTACTTC.

The chain uses TRBV6-5 and TRBJ2-1, with D tentatively TRBD2 (7 bases). This CDR3 comprises 13 residues. The germline V gene encodes CDR1 MNHEY and CDR2 SVGAGI. V shed 7 bases and J shed 5 bases, with 12 bases lying between them. CDR3 in amino acids: CASTRGPNNEQFF. The DNA for the CDR3 is TGTGCCAGCACGCGGGGGCCCAACAATGAGCAGTTCTTC.

The chain recombines TRBV5-4 with TRBJ2-5; maybe TRBD1 (5 bases). V dropped 1 base and J dropped 5 bases, with 12 bases sitting between them. The CDR3 runs to 14 residues. Germline V gives CDR1 SGHNT, CDR2 YYREEE (reference sequence). CDR3 nucleotide sequence: TGTGCCAGCAGCTTGATGGGGCTTAAGGAGACCCAGTACTTC. It codes for CASSLMGLKETQYF.

The chain carries TRBV5-8 and TRBJ2-7; 7 bases match TRBD2. In germline, CDR1 is SGHTS, CDR2 YDEGEE. CDR3 length: 16 amino acids. The ends lost 1 base at V and 4 bases at J; junction bases unmatched: 11. The CDR3 sequence is CASSLYLGSGEYEQYF. As DNA, the CDR3 is TGTGCCAGCAGCTTGTATTTAGGGAGCGGGGAATACGAGCAGTACTTC.

This chain joins TRBV13 and TRBJ2-5, with D possibly matching TRBD2 (5 bases). This CDR3 has 15 amino acids. V was trimmed by 0 bases and J by 3 bases, leaving 11 bases between them. Looked up from germline, CDR1 is PRHDT and CDR2 is FYEKMQ (reference sequence). The CDR3 loop reads CASSLGGLEEETQYF. The CDR3 DNA is TGTGCCAGCAGCTTAGGGGGATTGGAGGAAGAGACCCAGTACTTC.

This chain uses TRBV11-1 with TRBJ2-1; D gene uncertain. The CDR3 has 14 amino acids. Germline loops: CDR1 SGHAT, CDR2 FQDESV (reference sequence). Deletions cut 8 bases from V and 0 bases from J, with 11 bases between. DNA of the CDR3: TGTGCCAGCTCCCCAGGCAGCTCCTACAATGAGCAGTTCTTC. Residues: CASSPGSSYNEQFF.

V is TRBV5-1 and J is TRBJ1-2; possible D gene TRBD1, 6 bases. CDR1 is SGHRS and CDR2 is YFSETQ in the germline V gene. The V end was cut by 5 bases, the J end by 0 bases, with 14 bases between. This CDR3 has 15 amino acids. The CDR3 spells CASSWGGQTNYGYTF. CDR3 bases: TGCGCCAGCAGTTGGGGGGGGCAGACTAACTATGGCTACACCTTC. Supplemented by reference TRBV5-1 and TRBJ1-2, the full variable domain reads KAGVTQTPRYLIKTRGQQVTLSCSPISGHRSVSWYQQTPGQGLQFLFEYFSETQRNKGNFPGRFSGRQFSNSRSEMNVSTLELGDSALYLCASSWGGQTNYGYTFGSGTRLTVV.